The text below deals with one T cell receptor beta chain. The antigen remains unidentified. These data belong to a study of blood T cells in healthy people across ages. Study observations and caveats: Changes seen in expanded clonotypes were possibly confounded by donor CMV status left unknown.

Through a sample-barcoded 5' primer and a J-beta primer mix, a second PCR was run for roughly 6 to 12 cycles. TCRdb itself ran the 5' RACE reads through MiXCR, one entry per CDR3 protein. The data show 550,000 to 700,000 distinct CDR3 sequences, 27% seen once. The germline gives CDR1 SNHLY, CDR2 FYNNEI. This CDR3 is built from 11 residues. V was pared by 6 bases and J by 7 bases, with 10 bases between. This sequence was found in a woman in her seventies in good health. Sequencing was performed on blood. The chain has TRBV2 and TRBJ2-7; D call uncertain. CDR3 in amino acids: CASRLEREQYF. DNA of the CDR3: TGTGCCAGCAGACTCGAAAGAGAGCAGTACTTC.